This note documents a single T cell receptor (beta chain) sequence. Antigen unknown. The data derive from a study of T cell responses to AZD1222 COVID-19 vaccine. The V end lost 4 bases, the J end lost 11 bases, and 24 bases lay between the germline ends. CDR3 length equals 16 residues. CDR1 and CDR2 (germline): SGHRS, YFSETQ. Study-level results: Most donors were white British and more were female, and clonal diversity was possibly underestimated. There were repertoire samples only from the period after the peak T cell response. Dominant at 160-218 and 743-854, vaccine-associated CD4 TCRs also spanned spike. Just 5 to 7 AZD1222 recipients were seropositive at baseline.

Method: immunoSEQ multiplex PCR; TCRdb's copy keeps in-frame clones and lacks some. The sample carries about 120,000 clones, around 89% recorded once. This chain uses TRBV5-1 with TRBJ1-4; possibly TRBD1 for D (5 bases). The sequencing used peripheral blood, collected on day 0 of AZD1222 vaccination. The sequence came from an adult in good health. The CDR3 DNA follows: TGCGCCAGCAGCGGAACGACAGAAGCGATGGGGGGGAAACTGTTTTTT. Its translation is CASSGTTEAMGGKLFF.